Listed here are 31 T cell receptor beta chains from one sample, sequenced in a study of CD8 T cells in ankylosing spondylitis. Whole-study findings and limits: Typical of ankylosing spondylitis blood, it appeared, was a TCR beta motif of seven to nine highly homologous variants.

What these receptors recognize is not known. TCRdb re-derived calls from the 5' RACE reads in MiXCR, one entry per CDR3 protein. This sample carries more than 650,000 distinct CDR3 sequences, over 9.5% of them seen once, and the ten largest clones take roughly 0.51%. The material sequenced was blood, either unsorted or a sorted T cell fraction (not recorded which). These receptors all come from a male donor with ankylosing spondylitis.

This clonotype was recorded many times. The rearrangement joins TRBV12-3 or TRBV12-4 to TRBJ2-2; TRBD2 agrees at 14 bases. The CDR3 has 18 residues. The trim removed 7 bases at V and 1 base at J, leaving 8 bases unmatched. CDR3 protein: CASTPRGLAGVNTGELFF. The CDR3 DNA reads TGTGCCAGCACCCCGCGGGGACTAGCGGGGGTGAACACCGGGGAGCTGTTTTTT.

In its sample, this clonotype was seen many times. The chain combines TRBV6-1 with TRBJ1-1; 9 bases align to TRBD1. J was trimmed by 3 bases and V by 6 bases; bases with no gene match: 14. This CDR3 is 17 amino acids long. Germline V lookup: CDR1 MNHNS, CDR2 SASEGT. The CDR3 is CASSTISGTGHDTEAFF. CDR3 DNA sequence: TGTGCCAGCAGCACGATTTCCGGGACAGGGCATGACACTGAAGCTTTCTTT.

The V and J genes are TRBV10-3 and TRBJ2-1; 16 nucleotides agree with TRBD2. Germline V CDR1 and CDR2: ENHRY, SYGVKD. Trimming at V came to 2 bases and at J to 7 bases, leaving 11 bases not matched to a gene. The CDR3 covers 19 residues. The CDR3 bases are TGTGCCATCAGTGAGCCAACCTCGGGACTAGCGGGGGGGTGGAATGAGCAGTTCTTC. This sequence encodes CAISEPTSGLAGGWNEQFF.

This clonotype was seen a handful of times. The V call is TRBV20-1, the J call TRBJ2-1; 10 nucleotides line up with TRBD2. Germline values: CDR1 DFQATT, CDR2 SNEGSKA (reference sequence). This CDR3 has 11 residues. With V trimmed by 6 bases and J by 13 bases, 6 bases remained unmatched. In DNA form, the CDR3 reads TGCAGTGCGGGAAGCGGGAGGGGCCAGTTCTTC. Its protein product is CSAGSGRGQFF.

This clonotype was seen more than once but under ten times. The chain carries TRBV6-2 or TRBV6-3 and TRBJ1-2; 9 bases align to TRBD1. Unmatched junction bases numbered 8, after V lost 4 bases and J lost 5 bases. The V gene's germline CDR1 is MNHEY and CDR2 SVGEGT. The CDR3 loop spans 15 amino acids. This CDR3 reads CASSSPDRGKYGYTF. The CDR3 DNA sequence: TGTGCCAGCAGTTCCCCTGACAGGGGGAAGTATGGCTACACCTTC.

J is TRBJ2-1 and V is TRBV15, with a weak D call TRBD2 (5 bases). The CDR3 totals 14 residues. V lost 5 bases, J lost 0 bases, and 8 bases lay in between. The germline CDR1 and CDR2 sequences are LNHNV and YYDKDF (reference sequence). CDR3: CATSGESSYNEQFF. CDR3 DNA sequence: TGTGCCACCAGCGGGGAGAGCTCCTACAATGAGCAGTTCTTC.

V gene TRBV7-9 combines with J gene TRBJ1-5; possible D gene TRBD1, 5 bases. Germline V lookup: CDR1 SEHNR, CDR2 FQNEAQ (reference sequence). The CDR3 spans 14 residues. Trimming removed 4 bases from V and 6 bases from J, with 13 bases in between. CDR3 loop: CASSSQGVGQPQHF. The CDR3 DNA reads as TGTGCCAGCAGCTCTCAGGGAGTCGGTCAGCCCCAGCATTTT.

The chain employs TRBV9 and TRBJ2-3, with TRBD2 as a possible D gene (7 bases). CDR3 size: 15 residues. V lost 7 bases and J 3 bases, leaving 18 bases between the germline ends. The germline V gene has CDR1 SGDLS and CDR2 YYNGEE. Here the CDR3 DNA reads TGTGCCAGCCGCCGCGGGGGCGAACGGACAGATACGCAGTATTTT. It encodes CASRRGGERTDTQYF.

This clonotype was picked up many times. V and J are TRBV29-1 and TRBJ2-3; TRBD2 matches at 13 bases. CDR3 size: 15 residues. Germline V gives CDR1 SQVTM, CDR2 ANQGSEA. J gave up 4 bases and V 2 bases, and 3 bases lay outside the gene matches. CDR3 sequence reads: CSVETSGRAADTQYF. In DNA, the CDR3 is TGCAGCGTTGAAACTAGCGGGAGGGCCGCAGATACGCAGTATTTT.

This clonotype has a handful of counts. This chain links TRBV10-3 with TRBJ2-1; 10 bases agree with TRBD2. The CDR3 loop spans 15 amino acids. Germline CDR1 ENHRY, CDR2 SYGVKD. V shed 8 bases, J shed 7 bases, and the junction held 11 bases outside the gene matches. The DNA of the CDR3 is TGTGCCATCTCTTTAGTGCTAGCGGGAGTTAATGAGCAGTTCTTC. It is translated as CAISLVLAGVNEQFF.

This clonotype was seen more than once but under ten times. The V and J genes are TRBV20-1 and TRBJ2-1; 13 bases line up with TRBD2. Per the germline V gene, CDR1 is DFQATT and CDR2 is SNEGSKA (reference sequence). J was trimmed by 10 bases and V by 3 bases; bases with no gene match: 9. The CDR3 length is 15 residues. CDR3 nucleotide sequence: TGCAGTGCTAGTCGTACTAGCGGGGGGGCCTGGGAGCAGTTCTTC. Protein sequence: CSASRTSGGAWEQFF.

This clonotype was detected only a few times. J is TRBJ2-1 and V is TRBV5-1, with 8 bases lining up with TRBD2. Germline V gives CDR1 SGHRS, CDR2 YFSETQ. J was trimmed by 6 bases and V by 0 bases; bases with no gene match: 8. The CDR3 runs to 16 residues. The CDR3: CASSLASGGHTNEQFF. The CDR3 DNA reads as TGCGCCAGCAGCTTGGCCAGCGGGGGACACACCAATGAGCAGTTCTTC.

This chain connects TRBV5-1 to TRBJ2-1; TRBD2 agrees at 7 bases. The CDR3 loop spans 17 amino acids. V gave up 4 bases and J gave up 5 bases; unmatched junction bases: 15. Germline V lookup: CDR1 SGHRS, CDR2 YFSETQ. The CDR3 is CASSPVVGSSGNNEQFF. CDR3 DNA sequence: TGCGCCAGCAGCCCCGTGGTAGGGTCTAGCGGTAACAATGAGCAGTTCTTC.

Only a few counts were recorded for this clonotype. The J gene is TRBJ2-7, the V gene TRBV11-2, with 7 nucleotides matching TRBD1. There are 14 residues in the CDR3. Germline V gives CDR1 SGHAT, CDR2 FQNNGV. V dropped 8 bases and J dropped 4; count of bases not matched to a gene: 11. CDR3 protein: CASSRLDRSYEQYF. In DNA form, the CDR3 reads TGTGCCAGCTCACGTTTGGACAGGAGTTACGAGCAGTACTTC. Using reference TRBV11-2 and TRBJ2-7 for the parts outside the CDR3, the full variable domain is EAGVAQSPRYKIIEKRQSVAFWCNPISGHATLYWYQQILGQGPKLLIQFQNNGVVDDSQLPKDRFSAERLKGVDSTLKIQPAKLEDSAVYLCASSRLDRSYEQYFGPGTRLTVT.

The chain joins TRBV11-2 to TRBJ2-1; 7 positions agree with TRBD2. CDR1 is SGHAT, CDR2 FQNNGV, per germline. The V segment lost 8 bases and the J segment 3 bases; nucleotides outside the gene matches: 13. The CDR3 is made up of 16 amino acids. The CDR3 nucleotides are TGTGCCAGCTTGGGAAAAGCGGGGCACATCTACAATGAGCAGTTCTTC. It is translated as CASLGKAGHIYNEQFF.

On this clonotype itself: A much larger clone lies one base from this, so it may be a read error. The J gene is TRBJ2-1, the V gene TRBV7-9; D unresolved. Looked up from germline, CDR1 is SEHNR and CDR2 is FQNEAQ (reference sequence). V lost 3 bases and J 6 bases, leaving 9 bases between the germline ends. This CDR3 comprises 13 residues. The CDR3 loop is CASSLIEGNEQFF. The CDR3 nucleotides are TGTGCCAGCAGCTTGATCGAAGGCAATGAGCAGTTCTTC.

This clonotype was seen a handful of times. The DNA for the CDR3 is TGTGCCAGCAGTTACTTATTAGGAGGCCGCAATTCACCCCTCCACTTT. Amino acids: CASSYLLGGRNSPLHF. The rearrangement links TRBV6-5 to TRBJ1-6; D not resolved. Deletions cut 1 base from V and 7 bases from J, with 14 bases between. Germline V lookup: CDR1 MNHEY, CDR2 SVGAGI. This CDR3 spans 16 amino acids.

The chain has TRBV20-1 and TRBJ2-7; 9 bases are shared with TRBD2. This CDR3 region has 13 residues. The J segment lost 3 bases and the V segment lost 3 bases, leaving 3 bases of the junction unmatched. CDR1 is DFQATT and CDR2 is SNEGSKA in the germline V gene (reference sequence). The CDR3 sequence is CSARNSGSYEQYF. Here the CDR3 DNA reads TGCAGTGCTAGGAATAGCGGGAGCTACGAGCAGTACTTC.

This clonotype was counted between two and nine times. The chain has TRBV29-1 and TRBJ1-1, with D perhaps TRBD1 (6 bases). Trimming pared 3 bases from V and 6 bases from J, leaving 20 bases between. Germline V gene sequence: CDR1 SQVTM, CDR2 ANQGSEA. This CDR3 contains 15 residues. The CDR3 DNA reads as TGCAGCGTTGAGGACCCCCGGGGGGCGAAGTCTGAAGCTTTCTTT. It specifies CSVEDPRGAKSEAFF.

This chain uses TRBV27 with TRBJ2-1; 12 bases match TRBD2. Germline V lookup: CDR1 MNHEY, CDR2 SMNVEV (reference sequence). Trimming took 6 bases from V and 8 from J; bases not matched to a gene: 5. CDR3 length equals 14 residues. CDR3 coding DNA: TGTGCCAGCAGGACTAGCGGGAGAATCGATGAGCAGTTCTTC. Its translation: CASRTSGRIDEQFF.

This chain uses TRBV5-6 with TRBJ1-2; maybe TRBD1 (6 bases). Looked up from germline, CDR1 is SGHDT and CDR2 is YYEEEE. The V end lost 1 base, the J end lost 7 bases, and 8 bases lay between the germline ends. This CDR3 has 12 residues. CDR3 sequence (DNA): TGTGCCAGCAGCTTGTTCAGGGGTGGCTACACCTTC. Protein sequence: CASSLFRGGYTF.

This clonotype was observed a few times. This chain uses TRBV29-1 with TRBJ2-1; TRBD2 agrees at 11 bases. The V segment lost 3 bases and the J segment 0 bases; nucleotides outside the gene matches: 10. The CDR3 has 18 residues. Germline lookup yields CDR1 SQVTM and CDR2 ANQGSEA. DNA for the CDR3: TGCAGCGTTGATAGACTAGCGGGGCACCTAAGCTCCTACAATGAGCAGTTCTTC. Protein: CSVDRLAGHLSSYNEQFF.

The genes are TRBV7-2 and TRBJ1-5; D is unclear. The V gene lost 1 base and the J gene lost 6 bases, with 7 bases spanning the gap. CDR3 size: 13 residues. Germline V gene sequence: CDR1 SGHTA, CDR2 FQGNSA. The CDR3 DNA follows: TGTGCCAGCAGCTTAGAGGTCGGTCAGCCCCAGCATTTT. Its translation: CASSLEVGQPQHF.

This clonotype was seen a handful of times. The rearrangement uses TRBV20-1 and TRBJ1-2; D may be TRBD1 (6 bases). With 4 bases removed from V and 7 bases from J, the gap between germline ends came to 16 bases. Germline-derived CDR1 and CDR2 are DFQATT and SNEGSKA (reference sequence). The CDR3 covers 13 residues. CDR3 DNA sequence: TGCAGTGCTACCCGACAGGTCGAGGGTGGCTACACCTTC. This encodes CSATRQVEGGYTF.

This rearrangement joins TRBV18 to TRBJ1-1; D is ambiguous. The V end was cut by 6 bases, the J end by 9 bases, with 8 bases between. The CDR3 is 10 residues long. CDR1 is KGHSH and CDR2 is LQKENI in the germline V gene. CDR3 amino acids: CASSPGKAFF. CDR3 DNA: TGTGCCAGCTCCCCCGGGAAAGCTTTCTTT.

This clonotype was seen a few times. The V call is TRBV7-2, the J call TRBJ1-5; D may be TRBD1 (5 bases). CDR1 and CDR2 (germline): SGHTA, FQGNSA. This CDR3 is 16 amino acids long. V shed 0 bases and J shed 3 bases, with 12 bases lying between them. CDR3 nucleotide sequence: TGTGCCAGCAGCTTAGCTCAGGCAGGGCTCAATCAGCCCCAGCATTTT. Translated: CASSLAQAGLNQPQHF.

The chain has TRBV20-1 and TRBJ1-5; D perhaps matches TRBD1 (5 bases). This CDR3 is built from 14 residues. V gave up 0 bases and J gave up 7 bases, with 13 bases separating them. CDR1 and CDR2 from the germline V gene are DFQATT and SNEGSKA (reference sequence). This CDR3 is CSARDGTLGQPQHF. CDR3 coding DNA: TGCAGTGCTAGAGATGGGACCCTAGGACAGCCCCAGCATTTT.

This clonotype has at least ten counts. The chain uses TRBV20-1 and TRBJ2-7; TRBD1 aligns across 7 bases. V was pared by 6 bases and J by 6 bases, with 5 bases of the junction left unmatched. This CDR3 is built from 11 residues. Germline values: CDR1 DFQATT, CDR2 SNEGSKA (reference sequence). As DNA, the CDR3 is TGCAGTGCCCCGAAGGGGGCCGAGCAGTACTTC. Protein sequence: CSAPKGAEQYF.

This clonotype was picked up many times. The genes are TRBV7-8 and TRBJ2-1; the D gene is possibly TRBD1 (7 bases). The germline CDR1 and CDR2 sequences are SGHVS and FQNEAQ. V was shortened by 5 bases and J by 6 bases, with 23 bases between the two germline ends. CDR3 length: 17 residues. The CDR3 region has the DNA TGTGCCAGCAGCCCCGGGACAGCTAAGCCCGGGGGCAATGAGCAGTTCTTC. This sequence encodes CASSPGTAKPGGNEQFF.

This clonotype was observed a few times. This rearrangement joins TRBV7-3 to TRBJ2-4; D unclear. This CDR3 spans 12 amino acids. V gave up 4 bases and J gave up 1 base, with 2 bases separating them. CDR1 and CDR2 (germline): SGHTA, FQGTGA. The CDR3 reads CASSSAKNIQYF. CDR3 in DNA: TGTGCCAGCAGCTCTGCCAAAAACATTCAGTACTTC.

This rearrangement joins TRBV18 to TRBJ1-2, with D perhaps matching TRBD1 (6 bases). The CDR3 has 15 residues. Trimming took off 9 bases at V and 0 bases at J, with 17 bases between the two ends. Germline CDR1 is KGHSH and CDR2 is LQKENI. The CDR3 DNA is TGTGCCAGTTCGCCTGACAGGACATCTAACTATGGCTACACCTTC. Protein product: CASSPDRTSNYGYTF.